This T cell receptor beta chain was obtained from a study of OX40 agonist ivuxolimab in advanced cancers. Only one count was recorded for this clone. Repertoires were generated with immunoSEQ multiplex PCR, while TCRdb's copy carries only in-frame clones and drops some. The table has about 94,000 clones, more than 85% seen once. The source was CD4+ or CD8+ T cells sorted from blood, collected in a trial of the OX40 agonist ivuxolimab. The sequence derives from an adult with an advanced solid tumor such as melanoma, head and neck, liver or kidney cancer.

Here the CDR3 reads CASSLGTGSDEQYF. The CDR3 DNA follows: TGTGCCAGCAGCTTAGGAACGGGTTCGGACGAGCAGTACTTC. The chain couples TRBV11-2 to TRBJ2-7; D is ambiguous. This CDR3 contains 14 residues. Germline values: CDR1 SGHAT, CDR2 FQNNGV. V was clipped by 1 base and J by 5 bases, with 12 bases between them.